The 20 T cell receptor beta chains presented below share a single source sample, sequenced in a study of T cell responses to AZD1222 COVID-19 vaccine. TCRdb's table, derived via immunoSEQ multiplex PCR, lists solely in-frame clones and lacks some. Of 84,000 or so clones listed, more than 80% are singletons. Sequenced here: peripheral blood, sampled on day 0 of AZD1222 vaccination. The receptors derive from an adult in good health.

The genes are TRBV6-1 and TRBJ2-7, with a tentative D call TRBD2 (5 bases). This CDR3 contains 16 residues. The germline V and J ends were trimmed by 0 bases and 3 bases, with 15 bases remaining between them. Germline CDR1 reads MNHNS; CDR2 reads SASEGT. The CDR3 DNA reads as TGTGCCAGCAGTGAAGCGCTTCGGGGAGATCTCTACGAGCAGTACTTC. This sequence encodes CASSEALRGDLYEQYF.

This sequence joins TRBV11-2 and TRBJ2-3, with 7 bases fitting TRBD2. The CDR3 contains 15 residues. V lost 3 bases and J lost 4; bases outside the gene matches: 7. Germline V gene sequence: CDR1 SGHAT, CDR2 FQNNGV. CDR3 sequence reads: CASSFGGGGADTQYF. In DNA, the CDR3 is TGTGCCAGCAGCTTCGGCGGGGGAGGGGCAGATACGCAGTATTTT.

This clone showed up just once. The chain is built from TRBV19 and TRBJ1-4; D might be TRBD1 (6 bases). The CDR3 covers 14 residues. With 6 bases removed from V and 7 bases from J, the gap between germline ends came to 15 bases. Per germline, CDR1 LNHDA and CDR2 SQIVND (reference sequence). The CDR3 is CASSTPGAPEKLFF. CDR3 nucleotides: TGTGCCAGTAGCACACCGGGGGCACCTGAAAAACTGTTTTTT.

The chain recombines TRBV6-2 or TRBV6-3 with TRBJ2-7; tentative D call: TRBD2 (5 bases). The CDR3 has 14 residues. The ends were cut back, 2 bases at V and 3 bases at J, with 11 bases in the middle. The V gene's germline CDR1 is MNHEY and CDR2 SVGEGT. CDR3 nucleotide sequence: TGTGCCAGCAGTTACCGCAGAGGGAACTACGAGCAGTACTTC. Protein product: CASSYRRGNYEQYF.

The V and J genes are TRBV7-9 and TRBJ1-5; possibly TRBD1 for D (6 bases). The CDR3 runs to 18 residues. Germline lookup yields CDR1 SEHNR and CDR2 FQNEAQ (reference sequence). Between the trimmed V and J ends, which lost 7 bases and 1 base, there was a span of 23 bases. The CDR3 sequence is CASTSYVSGGRSNQPQHF. CDR3 bases: TGTGCCAGCACCTCTTATGTTTCGGGGGGCCGAAGCAATCAGCCCCAGCATTTT.

The J gene is TRBJ2-7, the V gene TRBV5-1, with D possibly matching TRBD2 (6 bases). Per the germline V gene, CDR1 is SGHRS and CDR2 is YFSETQ. The CDR3 loop spans 14 amino acids. V was pared by 4 bases and J by 2 bases, with 13 bases between. The CDR3 is CASSPEGLTYEQYF. Here the CDR3 DNA reads TGCGCCAGCAGCCCGGAGGGTCTTACCTACGAGCAGTACTTC.

CDR3 bases: TGTGCCAGTAGTCCGGGACGGGTTTACGAGCAGTACTTC. Translating gives CASSPGRVYEQYF. The chain recombines TRBV19 with TRBJ2-7; D assignment may be TRBD1 or TRBD2 (5 bases each). CDR3 length: 13 amino acids. Germline V gene sequence: CDR1 LNHDA, CDR2 SQIVND (reference sequence). V was cut by 5 bases and J by 4 bases, with 12 bases left in between.

This clone was seen a single time. The rearrangement links TRBV7-3 to TRBJ2-5; TRBD2 is a possible D gene (6 bases). The CDR3 is 16 amino acids. Germline V gene data show CDR1 as SGHTA and CDR2 as FQGTGA. V was trimmed by 2 bases and J by 2 bases, leaving 15 bases between them. This CDR3 is CASSLLNAGPQETQYF. The CDR3 DNA reads as TGTGCCAGCAGCTTATTGAACGCGGGGCCTCAAGAGACCCAGTACTTC.

V usage is TRBV11-2 and J usage is TRBJ1-1, with D unresolved. This CDR3 is 14 amino acids long. Germline CDR1 reads SGHAT; CDR2 reads FQNNGV. V dropped 3 bases and J dropped 1 base, with 9 bases sitting between them. In DNA, the CDR3 is TGTGCCAGCAGCTTGACTGCCAGGAACACTGAAGCTTTCTTT. It specifies CASSLTARNTEAFF.

This chain uses TRBV28 with TRBJ1-1; a possible D gene is TRBD1 (6 bases). CDR3 length: 13 residues. Trimming pared 7 bases from V and 4 bases from J, leaving 13 bases between. Germline lookup yields CDR1 MDHEN and CDR2 SYDVKM. CDR3 amino acids: CASNFRGSTEAFF. The CDR3 nucleotides read TGTGCCAGCAACTTCAGGGGCTCCACTGAAGCTTTCTTT.

The chain combines TRBV29-1 with TRBJ1-4; no clear D. Looked up from germline, CDR1 is SQVTM and CDR2 is ANQGSEA. Trimming took 2 bases from V and 0 from J, leaving 4 bases between them. CDR3 size: 13 residues. CDR3 amino acids: CSVEFPTNEKLFF. CDR3 coding DNA: TGCAGCGTTGAATTTCCAACTAATGAAAAACTGTTTTTT.

The rearrangement joins TRBV9 to TRBJ2-7, with D possibly TRBD2 on 5 matching bases. Trimming removed 0 bases at V and 2 bases at J, with 12 bases between. The CDR3 extends over 15 amino acids. Germline V lookup: CDR1 SGDLS, CDR2 YYNGEE. The DNA of the CDR3 is TGTGCCAGCAGCGTAGGAGGTAGCGAGACCTACGAGCAGTACTTC. Its protein product is CASSVGGSETYEQYF.

This clone showed up just once. The chain uses TRBV28 and TRBJ2-1; weak D call: TRBD2 (5 bases). There are 13 residues in the CDR3. Germline V gene data show CDR1 as MDHEN and CDR2 as SYDVKM. Trimming took off 6 bases at V and 12 bases at J, with 18 bases between the two ends. CDR3 sequence (DNA): TGTGCCAGCAGCTTCATCGGACTCCAACGGCAGTTCTTC. It codes for CASSFIGLQRQFF.

This rearrangement joins TRBV19 to TRBJ2-2; D possibly corresponds to TRBD1 (7 bases). This CDR3 is 17 amino acids long. V lost 3 bases to trimming and J lost 5 bases, with 19 bases between them. In germline, CDR1 is LNHDA, CDR2 SQIVND (reference sequence). CDR3 loop: CASSIGQGGSWTGELFF. Written as DNA, the CDR3 is TGTGCCAGTAGTATTGGGCAGGGGGGTTCGTGGACCGGGGAGCTGTTTTTT.

This chain connects TRBV14 to TRBJ1-2, with 9 bases lining up with TRBD1. The CDR3 is 18 residues long. CDR1 and CDR2 (germline): SGHDN, FVKESK. After removal of 1 base from V and 7 bases from J, the junction contained 16 bases not matched to a gene. In nucleotides, the CDR3 is TGTGCCAGCAGCCAAGCAACGGACAGGGGCCTGTTATGGGGTGGCTACACCTTC. Its protein is CASSQATDRGLLWGGYTF.

CDR3: CASSLASRADTQYF. DNA of the CDR3: TGTGCCAGCAGCTTGGCCTCAAGGGCAGATACGCAGTATTTT. The V gene is TRBV5-6, the J gene TRBJ2-3; no reliable D call. The germline CDR1 and CDR2 sequences are SGHDT and YYEEEE. The CDR3 covers 14 residues. The ends were cut back, 0 bases at V and 4 bases at J, with 9 bases in the middle.

The chain links TRBV9 to TRBJ2-1; D might be TRBD1 or TRBD2, each matching 5 bases. The germline V gene has CDR1 SGDLS and CDR2 YYNGEE. The ends were cut back, 5 bases at V and 6 bases at J, with 12 bases in the middle. The CDR3 sequence is 13 residues long. The CDR3 sequence: CASRASRVNEQFF. Here the CDR3 DNA reads TGTGCCAGCAGGGCTAGCAGGGTCAATGAGCAGTTCTTC.

A single count supports this clone. The rearrangement uses TRBV19 and TRBJ1-5; 9 nucleotides match TRBD1. The germline V gene encodes CDR1 LNHDA and CDR2 SQIVND (reference sequence). Losses at the gene ends were 5 bases for V and 7 bases for J; bases not matched to a gene: 18. This CDR3 comprises 18 residues. The CDR3 DNA sequence: TGTGCCAGTAGTTCGCGGACAGGGGACAGTATGGAATACCAGCCCCAGCATTTT. Translation: CASSSRTGDSMEYQPQHF. The full variable domain, its missing parts supplied by reference TRBV19 and TRBJ1-5, is DGGITQSPKYLFRKEGQNVTLSCEQNLNHDAMYWYRQDPGQGLRLIYYSQIVNDFQKGDIAEGYSVSREKKESFPLTVTSAQKNPTAFYLCASSSRTGDSMEYQPQHFGDGTRLSIL.

The chain links TRBV11-2 to TRBJ2-7; D is unclear. Germline V gene sequence: CDR1 SGHAT, CDR2 FQNNGV. With 6 bases removed from V and 4 bases from J, the gap between germline ends came to 7 bases. This CDR3 has 11 residues. CDR3: CASRKGYEQYF. The CDR3 DNA follows: TGTGCCAGCAGAAAGGGATACGAGCAGTACTTC.

This chain uses TRBV5-1 with TRBJ1-1; no reliable D call. This CDR3 spans 13 amino acids. Germline loops: CDR1 SGHRS, CDR2 YFSETQ. V was cut by 4 bases and J by 0 bases, with 7 bases left in between. In DNA, the CDR3 is TGCGCCAGCAGCAACGGACTGAACACTGAAGCTTTCTTT. Protein sequence: CASSNGLNTEAFF.